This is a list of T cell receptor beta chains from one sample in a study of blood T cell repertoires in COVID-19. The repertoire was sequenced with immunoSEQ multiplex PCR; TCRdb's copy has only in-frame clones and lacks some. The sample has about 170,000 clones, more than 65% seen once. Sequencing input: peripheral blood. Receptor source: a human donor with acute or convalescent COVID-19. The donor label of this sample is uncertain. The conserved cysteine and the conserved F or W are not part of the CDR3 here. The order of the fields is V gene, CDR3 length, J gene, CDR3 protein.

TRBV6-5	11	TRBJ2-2	ASRPTGTGELF
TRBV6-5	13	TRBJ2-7	ASQLQGAMSYEQY
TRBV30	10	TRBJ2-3	AWGSGEDTQY
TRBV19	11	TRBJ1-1	ASSILGDTEAF
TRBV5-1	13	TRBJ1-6	ASSLAVTGGSPLH
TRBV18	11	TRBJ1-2	ASSPLSEGGYT
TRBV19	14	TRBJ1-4	ASSITSRVANEKLF
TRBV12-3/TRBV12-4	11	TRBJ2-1	ASSYRSYNEQF
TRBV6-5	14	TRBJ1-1	ASSYSRGFRITEAF
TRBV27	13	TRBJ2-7	ASRLGQGKFTKQY
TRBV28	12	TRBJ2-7	TSSFSGLRREQY
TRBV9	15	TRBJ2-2	ASSVGGSGGNTGELF
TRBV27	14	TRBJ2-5	ASSPLERRDQETQY
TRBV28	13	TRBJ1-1	ASMGQITMNTEAF
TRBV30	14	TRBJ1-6	ASLRQGTSYNSPLH
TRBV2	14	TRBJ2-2	ASSEVRAGNTGELF
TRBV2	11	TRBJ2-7	ASLEGRPYEQY
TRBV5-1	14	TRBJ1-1	ASSQRPGVLDTEAF
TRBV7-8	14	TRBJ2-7	ASSLTTGGAFYEQY
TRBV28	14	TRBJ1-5	ASRVYRTASNQPQH
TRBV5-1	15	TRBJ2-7	ASSYGIYGQGAYEQY
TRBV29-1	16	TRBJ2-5	SAEPPSGRGYMWETQY
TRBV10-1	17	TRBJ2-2	ASSESLVAGASRTGELF
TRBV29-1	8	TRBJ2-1	SVAGNEQF